Listed below are T cell receptor beta chains from one sample, sequenced in a study of blood T cells in healthy people across ages. TCRdb used MiXCR to reprocess the 5' RACE reads, holding one entry per CDR3 protein. The table has 1.8 million or so distinct CDR3 sequences, more than 35% seen once. The material sequenced was blood. The receptors were sampled from a human donor in good health. Both conserved end residues are part of each CDR3. The order of the fields is J gene, clone size, V gene, D gene, CDR3 protein, CDR3 DNA. A D gene is named only where the DNA matches it firmly. Clone size is not always given. Where it is, it says once, few, many or a class for expanded clones.

TRBJ2-3	few	TRBV4-3	NA	CASSPGQLLSTDTQYF	TGCGCCAGCAGCCCAGGACAGTTACTGAGCACAGATACGCAGTATTTT
TRBJ2-2	NA	TRBV7-8	NA	CASSGASGTGELFF	TGTGCCAGCAGCGGGGCTTCGGGCACCGGGGAGCTGTTTTTT
TRBJ2-1	few	TRBV5-8	NA	CASSLGLSRTTNEQFF	TGTGCCAGCAGCTTGGGCCTATCACGTACGACCAATGAGCAGTTCTTC
TRBJ2-5	few	TRBV10-3	NA	CAISEGGNQETQYF	TGTGCCATCAGTGAGGGGGGGAATCAAGAGACCCAGTACTTC
TRBJ2-5	NA	TRBV9	NA	CASSLRDGHYKQYF	TGTGCCAGCAGCCTCCGGGACGGACACTACAAGCAGTACTTC
TRBJ1-2	NA	TRBV15	NA	CATSRLWWGYTF	TGTGCCACCAGCAGACTGTGGTGGGGCTACACCTTC
TRBJ1-5	few	TRBV6-6	NA	CASKQGGNQPQHF	TGTGCCAGCAAACAGGGAGGCAATCAGCCCCAGCATTTT
TRBJ2-1	NA	TRBV6-2/TRBV6-3	NA	CASSTGFTYNEQFF	TGTGCCAGCAGTACAGGGTTTACCTACAATGAGCAGTTCTTC
TRBJ1-5	NA	TRBV20-1	NA	CSASRANSNQPQHF	TGCAGTGCTAGCCGGGCTAATAGCAATCAGCCCCAGCATTTT
TRBJ2-5	NA	TRBV20-1	TRBD1	CSASWTGGAETQYF	TGCAGTGCTTCCTGGACAGGGGGCGCCGAGACCCAGTACTTC
TRBJ2-7	NA	TRBV7-9	NA	CASSRVLTASYEQYF	TGTGCCAGCAGCCGGGTCTTGACAGCCAGCTACGAGCAGTACTTC
TRBJ1-2	few	TRBV12-3/TRBV12-4	TRBD1	CASIGTASYGYTF	TGTGCCAGCATTGGGACAGCGAGTTATGGCTACACCTTC
TRBJ2-1	few	TRBV7-2	NA	CASSSQAGGEQFF	TGTGCCAGCAGCTCCCAAGCCGGGGGTGAGCAGTTCTTC
TRBJ2-4	many	TRBV5-1	NA	CASSSGVAKNIQYF	TGCGCCAGCAGCTCGGGAGTAGCCAAAAACATTCAGTACTTC
TRBJ2-6	many	TRBV29-1	NA	CSVDRPGNVLTF	TGCAGCGTTGATCGGCCGGGGAACGTCCTGACTTTC
TRBJ2-7	NA	TRBV5-1	TRBD1	CASRSGGPGGDPNEQYF	TGCGCCAGCAGATCGGGCGGTCCAGGGGGCGATCCGAACGAGCAGTACTTC
TRBJ2-1	few	TRBV4-3	NA	CASSQTPRGGQPYNEQFF	TGCGCCAGCAGCCAAACCCCACGGGGGGGACAGCCCTACAATGAGCAGTTCTTC
TRBJ1-2	NA	TRBV7-2	NA	CASSLSGWNYGYTF	TGTGCCAGCAGCCTGTCGGGGTGGAACTATGGCTACACCTTC
TRBJ1-2	NA	TRBV5-6	NA	CASSSDIYDYTF	TGTGCCAGCAGCTCGGATATTTACGACTACACCTTC
TRBJ2-3	NA	TRBV4-2	NA	CASNPSSTSTDTQYF	TGTGCCAGCAATCCCAGCTCCACTAGCACAGATACGCAGTATTTT
TRBJ1-2	many	TRBV12-3/TRBV12-4	NA	CASSLAGWGYTF	TGTGCCAGCAGTTTAGCCGGTTGGGGCTACACCTTC
TRBJ2-7	few	TRBV5-1	NA	CASSFYSGISRKYEQYF	TGCGCCAGCAGCTTTTACTCGGGGATCTCTCGTAAATACGAGCAGTACTTC
TRBJ1-1	few	TRBV29-1	NA	CSVWGEGGSREAFF	TGCAGCGTCTGGGGCGAGGGAGGGAGTAGGGAAGCTTTCTTT
TRBJ2-1	NA	TRBV24-1	NA	CATSGWTSTYNEQFF	TGTGCCACCAGTGGTTGGACTTCGACCTACAATGAGCAGTTCTTC
TRBJ2-1	few	TRBV6-1	NA	CASLTRQAANNEQFF	TGTGCCAGCCTCACCCGACAGGCAGCAAACAATGAGCAGTTCTTC
TRBJ2-1	few	TRBV12-3/TRBV12-4	NA	CASSLGLMDNEQFF	TGTGCCAGCAGTTTAGGGTTGATGGACAATGAGCAGTTCTTC
TRBJ2-5	NA	TRBV5-1	NA	CASRGEPRETQYF	TGCGCCAGCAGAGGGGAGCCGAGGGAGACCCAGTACTTC
TRBJ2-1	NA	TRBV28	NA	CASSFETPAGGPEQFF	TGTGCCAGCAGTTTCGAGACTCCTGCTGGGGGGCCTGAGCAGTTCTTC
TRBJ1-1	NA	TRBV6-6	NA	CASSPDGLMNTEAFF	TGTGCCAGCAGCCCGGACGGCCTCATGAACACTGAAGCTTTCTTT
TRBJ2-7	NA	TRBV7-3	TRBD2	CASSSERGANEQYF	TGTGCCAGCAGCTCGGAGCGGGGGGCTAACGAGCAGTACTTC
TRBJ2-3	few	TRBV7-2	NA	CASSPTIDTQYF	TGTGCCAGCAGCCCCACGATAGATACGCAGTATTTT
TRBJ2-1	NA	TRBV24-1	TRBD2	CATSDLSGEGNEQFF	TGTGCCACCAGTGATTTATCTGGGGAGGGCAATGAGCAGTTCTTC
TRBJ1-5	NA	TRBV7-2	TRBD1	CASSSPQGVNQPQHF	TGTGCCAGCAGCTCCCCACAGGGGGTCAATCAGCCCCAGCATTTT
TRBJ1-1	few	TRBV12-3/TRBV12-4	TRBD1	CASSIDRVNTEAFF	TGTGCCAGCAGTATCGACAGGGTAAACACTGAAGCTTTCTTT
TRBJ2-7	NA	TRBV29-1	NA	CSVEEKGSSSYEQYF	TGCAGCGTTGAAGAGAAAGGGTCGAGCTCCTACGAGCAGTACTTC
TRBJ2-7	NA	TRBV5-6	NA	CASSWRGTFSYEQYF	TGTGCCAGCAGCTGGAGGGGGACATTCTCCTACGAGCAGTACTTC
TRBJ2-4	NA	TRBV20-1	NA	CSARMDFKNIQYF	TGCAGTGCTAGAATGGACTTCAAAAACATTCAGTACTTC
TRBJ1-6	NA	TRBV6-5	NA	CASSPRGAHSPLHF	TGTGCCAGCAGCCCCCGGGGGGCTCATTCACCCCTCCACTTT
TRBJ1-1	NA	TRBV25-1	NA	CASSDPPDLEAFF	TGTGCCAGCAGTGACCCTCCCGATCTTGAAGCTTTCTTT
TRBJ2-1	few	TRBV2	TRBD1	CASNRDSLYNEQFF	TGTGCCAGCAATCGGGACAGCTTATACAATGAGCAGTTCTTC
TRBJ2-7	few	TRBV20-1	NA	CSAKWGNEQYF	TGCAGTGCCAAGTGGGGGAACGAGCAGTACTTC
TRBJ2-7	NA	TRBV4-1	NA	CASSQDPLDAYEQYF	TGCGCCAGCAGCCAAGATCCTCTGGATGCCTACGAGCAGTACTTC
TRBJ2-1	NA	TRBV18	NA	CASSPRENEQFF	TGTGCCAGCTCACCACGGGAGAATGAGCAGTTCTTC
TRBJ1-2	few	TRBV9	NA	CASSASLQGLGYGYTF	TGTGCCAGCAGCGCCAGTCTCCAGGGTTTGGGCTATGGCTACACCTTC
TRBJ2-1	NA	TRBV5-1	TRBD1	CASSQGVHHYNEQFF	TGCGCCAGCAGCCAGGGGGTTCATCACTACAATGAGCAGTTCTTC
TRBJ2-5	NA	TRBV20-1	TRBD2	CSARDGGLAGETQYF	TGCAGTGCTAGAGATGGGGGACTAGCGGGGGAGACCCAGTACTTC
TRBJ2-1	NA	TRBV4-3	NA	CASSHSTGAYNEQFF	TGCGCCAGCAGCCACTCCACGGGTGCCTACAATGAGCAGTTCTTC
TRBJ1-2	NA	TRBV5-1	NA	CASSPRGRGVLGYTF	TGCGCCAGCAGCCCGAGGGGCAGGGGCGTATTAGGCTACACCTTC
TRBJ2-3	few	TRBV7-2	TRBD2	CASSSGTSFQDTQYF	TGTGCCAGCAGCTCCGGGACTAGCTTCCAAGATACGCAGTATTTT
TRBJ2-3	NA	TRBV20-1	NA	CSARDTGAIPGDTQYF	TGCAGTGCTAGAGATACAGGCGCTATACCTGGAGATACGCAGTATTTT
TRBJ1-2	NA	TRBV20-1	NA	CSAEGGYTF	TGCAGCGCCGAGGGAGGCTACACCTTC
TRBJ2-4	NA	TRBV5-1	NA	CASSAGDWEQYF	TGCGCCAGCAGTGCAGGTGATTGGGAGCAGTACTTC
TRBJ2-1	many	TRBV20-1	TRBD1	CSARDIGQGADLNEQFF	TGCAGTGCTAGAGACATTGGACAGGGGGCGGATTTGAATGAGCAGTTCTTC
TRBJ1-2	NA	TRBV7-9	NA	CASSYSSQGGDYGYTF	TGTGCCAGCAGCTACAGCTCACAGGGAGGGGACTATGGCTACACCTTC
TRBJ1-1	few	TRBV7-8	TRBD1	CASTWDRETEAFF	TGTGCCAGCACCTGGGACAGGGAAACTGAAGCTTTCTTT
TRBJ2-7	few	TRBV5-1	NA	CASSSTGINEQYF	TGCGCCAGCAGCTCAACAGGGATCAACGAGCAGTACTTC
TRBJ2-7	few	TRBV5-1	NA	CASRTSSTRSYEQYF	TGCGCCAGTCGAACGAGCTCTACACGCTCCTACGAGCAGTACTTC
TRBJ2-1	NA	TRBV10-3	TRBD2	CAISVGAAGGLYNEQFF	TGTGCCATCAGTGTTGGGGCAGCGGGGGGATTATACAATGAGCAGTTCTTC
TRBJ2-7	few	TRBV20-1	NA	CSAAGLGSGSYNEQYF	TGCAGTGCTGCGGGTTTGGGGAGCGGGTCCTACAATGAGCAGTACTTC
TRBJ2-1	NA	TRBV5-1	TRBD2	CASSLNPGGRDNEQFF	TGCGCCAGCAGCTTGAATCCGGGGGGGCGGGACAATGAGCAGTTCTTC